This section outlines one T cell receptor beta chain sequence together with its context. What it binds is unknown. Germline V gene lookup returns CDR1 SGHTA and CDR2 FQGNSA. The CDR3 is 15 amino acids. Trimming removed 6 bases from V and 2 bases from J; junction bases left unmatched: 4. This sample was included in a study of cytomegalovirus exposure and HLA in healthy donors. General study findings and limits: In a later analysis, at a false discovery rate of 0.05, about 17,000 TCR beta sequences matched HLA alleles. Several of the most significant clusters appeared, in a later analysis, to be linked to common viral pathogens.

The PCR contained 60 Vbeta and 13 Jbeta primers. How the authors handled the data: Some 11 million of the 80 million or so unique TCR beta chains counted in a later analysis were shared. Produced via immunoSEQ multiplex PCR; TCRdb's table is partial and in-frame only. The D gene and trimming were derived from the DNA, and the V and J assignments and clone size from that table. This table holds fewer than 150,000 clones, 70% to 75% found once. The sequenced sample consisted of PBMCs. The V and J genes are TRBV7-2 and TRBJ2-5; TRBD2 matches at 12 bases. The TCR was taken from a man aged 25-40 years in good health and CMV-seronegative. CDR3: CASRWTSGVQETQYF. The CDR3 DNA is TGTGCCAGCAGGTGGACTAGCGGGGTACAAGAGACCCAGTACTTC.